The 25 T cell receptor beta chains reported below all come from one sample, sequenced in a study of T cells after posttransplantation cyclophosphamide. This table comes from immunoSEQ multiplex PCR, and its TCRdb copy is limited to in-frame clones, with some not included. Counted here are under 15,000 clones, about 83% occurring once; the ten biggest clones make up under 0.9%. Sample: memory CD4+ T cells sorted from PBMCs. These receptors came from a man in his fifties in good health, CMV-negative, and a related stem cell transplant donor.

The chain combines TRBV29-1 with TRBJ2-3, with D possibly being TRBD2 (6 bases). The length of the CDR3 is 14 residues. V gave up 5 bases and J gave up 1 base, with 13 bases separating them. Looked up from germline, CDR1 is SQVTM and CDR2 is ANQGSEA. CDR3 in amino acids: CSVKTGLRTDTQYF. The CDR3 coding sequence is TGCAGCGTTAAAACGGGACTCCGCACAGATACGCAGTATTTT.

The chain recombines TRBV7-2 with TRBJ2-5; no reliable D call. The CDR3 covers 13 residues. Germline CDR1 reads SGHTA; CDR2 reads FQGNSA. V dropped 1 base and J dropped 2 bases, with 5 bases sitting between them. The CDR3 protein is CASSLELQETQYF. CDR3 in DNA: TGTGCCAGCAGCTTAGAATTACAAGAGACCCAGTACTTC.

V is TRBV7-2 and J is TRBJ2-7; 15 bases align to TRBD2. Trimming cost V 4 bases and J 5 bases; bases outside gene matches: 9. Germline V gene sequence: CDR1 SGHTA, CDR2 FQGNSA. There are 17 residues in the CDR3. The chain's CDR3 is CASSSGGTSGRSHEQYF. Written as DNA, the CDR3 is TGTGCCAGCAGCTCGGGGGGGACTAGCGGGAGGAGCCACGAGCAGTACTTC.

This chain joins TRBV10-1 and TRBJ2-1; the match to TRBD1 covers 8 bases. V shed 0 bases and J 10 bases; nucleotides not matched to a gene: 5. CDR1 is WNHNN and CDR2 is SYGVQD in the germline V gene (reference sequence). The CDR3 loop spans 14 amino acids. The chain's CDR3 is CASSESAGGDEQFF. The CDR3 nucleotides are TGCGCCAGCAGTGAGTCTGCAGGGGGCGACGAGCAGTTCTTC.

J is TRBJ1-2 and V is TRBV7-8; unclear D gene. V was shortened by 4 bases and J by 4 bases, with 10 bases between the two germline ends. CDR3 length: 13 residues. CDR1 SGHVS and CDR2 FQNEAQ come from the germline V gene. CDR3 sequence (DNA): TGTGCCAGCAGCTCAAGCCATCCCTATGGCTACACCTTC. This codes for CASSSSHPYGYTF.

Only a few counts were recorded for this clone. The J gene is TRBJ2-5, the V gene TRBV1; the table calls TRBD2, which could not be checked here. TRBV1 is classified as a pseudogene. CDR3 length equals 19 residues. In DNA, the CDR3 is TGCACCAGCAGCCGGACGGGGTTCGTGGGCGGGGTCCCCAGGGAGACCCAGTACTTC. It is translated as CTSSRTGFVGGVPRETQYF.

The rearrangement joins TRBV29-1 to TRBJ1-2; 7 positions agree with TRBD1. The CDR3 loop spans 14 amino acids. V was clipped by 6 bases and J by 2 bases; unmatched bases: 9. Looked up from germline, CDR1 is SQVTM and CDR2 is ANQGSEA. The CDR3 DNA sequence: TGCAGCGTCGCTATAGGACAGGCGAACTATGGCTACACCTTC. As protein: CSVAIGQANYGYTF. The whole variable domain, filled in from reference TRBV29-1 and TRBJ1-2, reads SAVISQKPSRDICQRGTSLTIQCQVDSQVTMMFWYRQQPGQSLTLIATANQGSEATYESGFVIDKFPISRPNLTFSTLTVSNMSPEDSSIYLCSVAIGQANYGYTFGSGTRLTVV.

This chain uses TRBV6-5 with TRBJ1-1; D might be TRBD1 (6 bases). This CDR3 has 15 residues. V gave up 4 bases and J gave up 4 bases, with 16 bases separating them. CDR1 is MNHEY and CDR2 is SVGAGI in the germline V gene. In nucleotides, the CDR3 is TGTGCCAGCAGTTCCTGGACCCGAGGGGGCACTGAAGCTTTCTTT. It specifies CASSSWTRGGTEAFF.

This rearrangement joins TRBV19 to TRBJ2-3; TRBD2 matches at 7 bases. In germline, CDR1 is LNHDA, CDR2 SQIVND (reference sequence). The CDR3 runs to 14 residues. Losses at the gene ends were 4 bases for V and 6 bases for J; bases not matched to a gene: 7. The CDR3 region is CASSRMTSFDTQYF. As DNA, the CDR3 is TGTGCCAGTAGTAGAATGACTAGCTTTGATACGCAGTATTTT.

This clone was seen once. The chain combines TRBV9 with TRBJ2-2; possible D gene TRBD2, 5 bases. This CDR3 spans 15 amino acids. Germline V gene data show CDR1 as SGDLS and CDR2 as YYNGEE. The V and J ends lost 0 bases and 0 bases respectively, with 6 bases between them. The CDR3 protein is CASSVGGTNTGELFF. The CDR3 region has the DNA TGTGCCAGCAGCGTAGGAGGGACGAACACCGGGGAGCTGTTTTTT.

CDR3 in amino acids: CASSLVGGRPYEQYF. The CDR3 DNA follows: TGTGCCAGCAGCTTAGTCGGGGGGCGCCCCTACGAGCAGTACTTC. The chain joins TRBV7-8 to TRBJ2-7, with D possibly TRBD2 on 7 matching bases. This CDR3 is built from 15 residues. From germline, CDR1 is SGHVS and CDR2 FQNEAQ. Trimming pared 1 base from V and 2 bases from J, leaving 12 bases between.

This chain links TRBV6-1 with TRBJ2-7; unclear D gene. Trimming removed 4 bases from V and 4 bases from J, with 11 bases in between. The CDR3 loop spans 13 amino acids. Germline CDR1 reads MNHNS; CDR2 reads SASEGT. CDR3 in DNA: TGTGCCAGCAGTGCCCCAGTAACATACGAGCAGTACTTC. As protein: CASSAPVTYEQYF.

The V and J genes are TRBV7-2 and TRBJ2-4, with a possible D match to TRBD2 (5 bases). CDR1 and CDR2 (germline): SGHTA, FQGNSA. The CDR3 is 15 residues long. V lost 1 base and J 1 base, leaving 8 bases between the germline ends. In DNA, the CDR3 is TGTGCCAGCAGCTTAGATAGCGTGGCCAAAAACATTCAGTACTTC. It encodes CASSLDSVAKNIQYF.

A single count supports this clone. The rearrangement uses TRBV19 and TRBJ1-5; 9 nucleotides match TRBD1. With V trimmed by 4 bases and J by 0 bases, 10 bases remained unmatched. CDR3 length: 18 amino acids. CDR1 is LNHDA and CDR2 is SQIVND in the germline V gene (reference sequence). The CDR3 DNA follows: TGTGCCAGTAGTACTTCGGGACAGGGAAGGAATAGCAATCAGCCCCAGCATTTT. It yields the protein CASSTSGQGRNSNQPQHF.

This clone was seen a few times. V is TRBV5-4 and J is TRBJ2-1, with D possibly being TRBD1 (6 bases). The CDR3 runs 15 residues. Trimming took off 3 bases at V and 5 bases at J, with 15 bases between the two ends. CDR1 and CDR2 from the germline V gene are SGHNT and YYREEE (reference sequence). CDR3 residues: CASSSSGHVNNEQFF. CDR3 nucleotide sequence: TGTGCCAGCAGCTCGTCGGGACACGTCAACAATGAGCAGTTCTTC.

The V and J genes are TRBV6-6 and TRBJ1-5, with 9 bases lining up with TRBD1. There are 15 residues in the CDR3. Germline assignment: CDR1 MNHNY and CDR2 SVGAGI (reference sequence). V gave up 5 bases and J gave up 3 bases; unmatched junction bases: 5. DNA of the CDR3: TGTGCCAGCAGTCTTAGACAGGGGGACAATCAGCCCCAGCATTTT. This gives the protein CASSLRQGDNQPQHF.

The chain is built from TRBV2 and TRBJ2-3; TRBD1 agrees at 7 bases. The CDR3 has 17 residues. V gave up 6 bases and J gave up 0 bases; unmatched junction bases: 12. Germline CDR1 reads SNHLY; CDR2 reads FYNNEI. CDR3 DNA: TGTGCCAGCAGATTTACAGGGGTCCTAAGTAGCACAGATACGCAGTATTTT. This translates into CASRFTGVLSSTDTQYF.

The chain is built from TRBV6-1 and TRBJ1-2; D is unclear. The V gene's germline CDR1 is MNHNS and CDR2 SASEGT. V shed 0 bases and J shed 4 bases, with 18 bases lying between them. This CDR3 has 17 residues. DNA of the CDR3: TGTGCCAGCAGTGAAGCTCCGACGGGGAGCTTGGTCTATGGCTACACCTTC. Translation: CASSEAPTGSLVYGYTF.

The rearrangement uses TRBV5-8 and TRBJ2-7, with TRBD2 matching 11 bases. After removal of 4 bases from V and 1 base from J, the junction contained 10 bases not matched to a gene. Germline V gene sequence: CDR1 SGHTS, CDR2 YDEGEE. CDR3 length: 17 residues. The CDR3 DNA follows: TGTGCCAGCAGCCGATATAGCGGGGGGGCCCCGTCCTACGAGCAGTACTTC. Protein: CASSRYSGGAPSYEQYF.

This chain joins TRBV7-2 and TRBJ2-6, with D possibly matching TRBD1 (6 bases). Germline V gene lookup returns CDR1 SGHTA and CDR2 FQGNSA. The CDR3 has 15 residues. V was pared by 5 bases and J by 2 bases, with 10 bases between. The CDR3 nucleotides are TGTGCCAGCAGCCAAACAGGGACTGGGGCCAACGTCCTGACTTTC. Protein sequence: CASSQTGTGANVLTF.

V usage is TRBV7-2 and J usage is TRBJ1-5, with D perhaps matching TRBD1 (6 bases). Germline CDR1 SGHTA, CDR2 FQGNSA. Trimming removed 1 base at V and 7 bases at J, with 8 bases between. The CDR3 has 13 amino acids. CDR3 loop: CASSLDREQPQHF. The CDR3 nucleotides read TGTGCCAGCAGCTTAGACAGGGAACAGCCCCAGCATTTT.

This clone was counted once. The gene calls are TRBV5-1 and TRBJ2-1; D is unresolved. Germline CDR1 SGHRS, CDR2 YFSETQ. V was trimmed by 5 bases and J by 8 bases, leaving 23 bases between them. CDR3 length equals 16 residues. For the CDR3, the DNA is TGCGCCAGCAGTCCTGGGTGGAGAGCTGGTGAGTATGAGCAGTTCTTC. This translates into CASSPGWRAGEYEQFF. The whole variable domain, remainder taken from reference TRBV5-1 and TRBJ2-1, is KAGVTQTPRYLIKTRGQQVTLSCSPISGHRSVSWYQQTPGQGLQFLFEYFSETQRNKGNFPGRFSGRQFSNSRSEMNVSTLELGDSALYLCASSPGWRAGEYEQFFGPGTRLTVL.

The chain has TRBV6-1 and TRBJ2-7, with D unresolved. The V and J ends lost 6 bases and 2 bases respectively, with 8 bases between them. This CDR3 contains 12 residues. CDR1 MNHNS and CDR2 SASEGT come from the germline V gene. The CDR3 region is CASRTEPYEQYF. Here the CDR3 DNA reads TGTGCCAGCAGAACTGAGCCCTACGAGCAGTACTTC.

The CDR3 DNA reads TGTGCCAGTAGTAAAGGGGGTAGTTCCTACGAGCAGTACTTC. This codes for CASSKGGSSYEQYF. The V call is TRBV19, the J call TRBJ2-7, with a possible D match to TRBD1 (6 bases). This CDR3 comprises 14 residues. In germline, CDR1 is LNHDA, CDR2 SQIVND (reference sequence). Trimming took off 4 bases at V and 1 base at J, with 11 bases between the two ends.

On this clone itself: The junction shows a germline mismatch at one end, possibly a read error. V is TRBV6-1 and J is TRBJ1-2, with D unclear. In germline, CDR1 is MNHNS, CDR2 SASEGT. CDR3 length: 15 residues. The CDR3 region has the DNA TGTGCCAGCAGTGAAGCAAGTCGCGCAGGTAGACGACCTAACTTC. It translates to CASSEASRAGRRPNF.